This is a list of T cell receptor beta chains from one sample in a study of cytomegalovirus exposure and HLA in healthy donors. Sequencing used immunoSEQ multiplex PCR; TCRdb keeps in-frame clones, though not all of them. The sample has 250,000 to 350,000 clones; 86% are singletons. The sample taken for sequencing was PBMCs. All receptors derive from a man aged 35 to 55 in good health and CMV-seropositive. CDR3s include the opening cysteine and the closing phenylalanine or tryptophan. Fields, in order: V gene, CDR3 protein.

v_call: TRBV4-2; cdr3_aa: CASSQGPSSGANVLTF
v_call: TRBV7-8; cdr3_aa: CASSLRRSGGRTDTQYF
v_call: TRBV27; cdr3_aa: CASSLVDYPYEQYF
v_call: TRBV27; cdr3_aa: CASSFGLAGAVLQFF
v_call: TRBV27; cdr3_aa: CASALRGPSSYEQYF
v_call: TRBV28; cdr3_aa: CASSSQGWGNTIYF
v_call: TRBV5-8; cdr3_aa: CASSHRGGPYNYGYAF
v_call: TRBV19; cdr3_aa: CASSIFWGTGGNEQFF
v_call: TRBV27; cdr3_aa: CASSPLWGGNTGELFF
v_call: TRBV27; cdr3_aa: CASSLGGAPYEQYF
v_call: TRBV6-1; cdr3_aa: CASSDMAGGVSNQPQHF
v_call: TRBV19; cdr3_aa: CASSPRRSSYEQYF
v_call: TRBV10-3; cdr3_aa: CAISDGGGGNTIYF
v_call: TRBV5-1; cdr3_aa: CASSPAERADTQYF
v_call: TRBV2; cdr3_aa: CASRELAASYEQYF
v_call: TRBV7-9; cdr3_aa: CASSPPMRSGEAFF
v_call: TRBV10-3; cdr3_aa: CATRTERDTGELFF
v_call: TRBV27; cdr3_aa: CASFLRVHEQYF
v_call: TRBV18; cdr3_aa: CASSPDRGKTEAFF
v_call: TRBV9; cdr3_aa: CASSVLGQGNGYTF
v_call: TRBV6-5; cdr3_aa: CASQYSGDNEQFF
v_call: TRBV27; cdr3_aa: CASKLAATDTQYF
v_call: TRBV30; cdr3_aa: CARSVSSRRYNEQFF
v_call: TRBV30; cdr3_aa: CAWNDLTGELFF
v_call: TRBV7-9; cdr3_aa: CASSLAQGANEKLFF
v_call: TRBV19; cdr3_aa: CASSFGSRQGNTEAFF
v_call: TRBV28; cdr3_aa: CASSLYRGRTNTGELFF
v_call: TRBV7-9; cdr3_aa: CASSLDRGRNNEKLFF
v_call: TRBV11-2; cdr3_aa: CASSQGLAGTDTQYF
v_call: TRBV5-5; cdr3_aa: CASSLLLAGGHNEQFF
v_call: TRBV7-9; cdr3_aa: CASSRGTGARETQYF
v_call: TRBV5-1; cdr3_aa: CASSFFGRTQETQYF
v_call: TRBV19; cdr3_aa: CASSIGATGTGGEQYF
v_call: TRBV9; cdr3_aa: CASSVVGTETNYGYTF
v_call: TRBV2; cdr3_aa: CATVGQGLAEAFF
v_call: TRBV6-5; cdr3_aa: CASGRGDYKFF
v_call: TRBV19; cdr3_aa: CASSTRGGTNNEQFF
v_call: TRBV29-1; cdr3_aa: CSVAGSTVSETQYF
v_call: TRBV18; cdr3_aa: CASSEGQQGTYEQYF
v_call: TRBV5-4; cdr3_aa: CASSGGTSGTLSTDTQYF
v_call: TRBV10-1; cdr3_aa: CASSESVTSGYTGELFF
v_call: TRBV2; cdr3_aa: CASSGGTGRSSYEQYF
v_call: TRBV5-5; cdr3_aa: CASSLEPKETQYF
v_call: TRBV12-5; cdr3_aa: CASGFGAGGVTDTQYF
v_call: TRBV7-3; cdr3_aa: CASSQGQMNTEAFF
v_call: TRBV27; cdr3_aa: CASSLLGLPNEQFF
v_call: TRBV5-1; cdr3_aa: CASSPWTTTDTQYF
v_call: TRBV18; cdr3_aa: CASSPDTEAFF
v_call: TRBV7-7; cdr3_aa: CASSLAGSTYNEQFF
v_call: TRBV19; cdr3_aa: CLAGGAPEGGETQYF
v_call: TRBV9; cdr3_aa: CASNLRGQGEKLFF
v_call: TRBV7-3; cdr3_aa: CASSSRRGEKLFF
v_call: TRBV5-1; cdr3_aa: CASSFGTAGNIQYF
v_call: TRBV6-6; cdr3_aa: CASSYFPGTYEQYF
v_call: TRBV20-1; cdr3_aa: CSARVPGLYTF
v_call: TRBV12-5; cdr3_aa: CASGLVPPGGLWEKLFF
v_call: TRBV5-6; cdr3_aa: CASSPLSGRAITGELFF
v_call: TRBV18; cdr3_aa: CASSPGVQETQYF
v_call: TRBV28; cdr3_aa: CASSLRGPSDYEQYF
v_call: TRBV10-3; cdr3_aa: CASGTSDTQYF